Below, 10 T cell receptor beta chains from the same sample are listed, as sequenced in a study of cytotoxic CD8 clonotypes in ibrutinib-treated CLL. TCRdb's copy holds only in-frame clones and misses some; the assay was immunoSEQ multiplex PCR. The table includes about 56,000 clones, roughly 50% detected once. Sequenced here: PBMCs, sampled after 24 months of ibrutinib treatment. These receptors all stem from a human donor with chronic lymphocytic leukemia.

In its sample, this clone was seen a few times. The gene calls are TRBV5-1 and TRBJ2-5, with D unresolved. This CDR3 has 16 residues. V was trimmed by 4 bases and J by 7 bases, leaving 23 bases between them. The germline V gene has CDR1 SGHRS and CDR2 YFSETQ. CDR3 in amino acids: CASSLIPRTPSGTQYF. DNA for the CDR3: TGCGCCAGCAGCCTAATCCCGAGGACCCCCTCGGGGACCCAGTACTTC.

CDR3 in DNA: TGCGCCAGCAGCCAGGGGTGGGGTAGTGGAAACACCATATATTTT. Translating it yields CASSQGWGSGNTIYF. The chain couples TRBV4-1 to TRBJ1-3; D is uncertain. Germline V gene data show CDR1 as MGHRA and CDR2 as YSYEKL. The CDR3 consists of 15 residues. Trimming cost V 3 bases and J 3 bases, with 12 bases left between them.

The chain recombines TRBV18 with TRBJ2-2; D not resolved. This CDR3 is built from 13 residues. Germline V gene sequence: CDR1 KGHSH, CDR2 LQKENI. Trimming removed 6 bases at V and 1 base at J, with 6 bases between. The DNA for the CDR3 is TGTGCCAGCTCGTCCTTGAACACCGGGGAGCTGTTTTTT. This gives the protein CASSSLNTGELFF.

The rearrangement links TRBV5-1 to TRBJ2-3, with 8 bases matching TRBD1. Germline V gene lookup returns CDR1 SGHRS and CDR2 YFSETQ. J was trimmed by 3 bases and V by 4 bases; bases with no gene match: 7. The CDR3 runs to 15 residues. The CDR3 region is CASSEVTGGTDTQYF. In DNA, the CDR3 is TGCGCCAGCAGCGAGGTAACAGGGGGAACAGATACGCAGTATTTT.

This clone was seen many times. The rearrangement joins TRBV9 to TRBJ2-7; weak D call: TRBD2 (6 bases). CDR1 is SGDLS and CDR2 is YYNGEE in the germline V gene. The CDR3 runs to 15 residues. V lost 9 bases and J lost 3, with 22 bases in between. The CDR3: CAISNVRDGGYEQYF. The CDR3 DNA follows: TGTGCCATCTCAAACGTTCGGGACGGGGGCTACGAGCAGTACTTC.

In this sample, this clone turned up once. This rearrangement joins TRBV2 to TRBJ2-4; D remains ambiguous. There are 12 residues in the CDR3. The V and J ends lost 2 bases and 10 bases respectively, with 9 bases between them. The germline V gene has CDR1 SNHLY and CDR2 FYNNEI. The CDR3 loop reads CASSEQSWIQYF. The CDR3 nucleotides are TGTGCCAGCAGTGAACAAAGCTGGATTCAGTACTTC.

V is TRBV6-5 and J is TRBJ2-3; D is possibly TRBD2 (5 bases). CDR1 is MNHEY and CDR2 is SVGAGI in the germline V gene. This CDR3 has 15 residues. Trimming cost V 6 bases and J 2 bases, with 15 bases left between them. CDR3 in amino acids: CASRLGRAYTDTQYF. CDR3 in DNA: TGTGCCAGCAGGCTCGGGCGGGCTTACACAGATACGCAGTATTTT.

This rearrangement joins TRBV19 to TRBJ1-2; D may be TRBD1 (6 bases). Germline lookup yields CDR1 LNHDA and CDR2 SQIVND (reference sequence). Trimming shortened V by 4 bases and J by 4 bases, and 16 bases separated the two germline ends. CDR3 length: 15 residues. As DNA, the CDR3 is TGTGCCAGTAGTAAAGAGGACAGTCCATCCTATGGCTACACCTTC. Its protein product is CASSKEDSPSYGYTF.

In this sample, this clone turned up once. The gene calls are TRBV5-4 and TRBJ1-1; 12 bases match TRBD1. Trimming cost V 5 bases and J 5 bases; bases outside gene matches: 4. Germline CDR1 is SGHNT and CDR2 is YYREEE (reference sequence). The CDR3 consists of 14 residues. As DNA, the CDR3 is TGTGCCAGCAGACGGGACAGGGGGCTTACTGAAGCTTTCTTT. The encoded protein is CASRRDRGLTEAFF. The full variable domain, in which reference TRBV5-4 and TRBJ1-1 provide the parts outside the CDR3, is ETGVTQSPTHLIKTRGQQVTLRCSSQSGHNTVSWYQQALGQGPQFIFQYYREEENGRGNFPPRFSGLQFPNYSSELNVNALELDDSALYLCASRRDRGLTEAFFGQGTRLTVV.

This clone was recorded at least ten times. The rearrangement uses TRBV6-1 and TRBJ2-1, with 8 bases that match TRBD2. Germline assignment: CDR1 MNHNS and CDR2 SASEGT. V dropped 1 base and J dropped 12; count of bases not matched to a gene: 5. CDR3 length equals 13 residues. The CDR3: CASSEGLAGRQFF. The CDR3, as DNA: TGTGCCAGCAGTGAAGGTCTAGCGGGTAGGCAGTTCTTC.